The T cell receptor (beta chain) described here comes from a study of human T cells and chemical hapten exposure. MiXCR, run by TCRdb on the RACE reads, gives a single entry per CDR3 protein. The sample lists some 64,000 distinct CDR3 sequences; roughly 11% were seen once. Time point specified: patch test 3, about 24 weeks after DPC sensitization. Treatment described: therapeutic diphenylcyclopropenone sensitization with weekly scalp DPC. This clonotype was detected only a few times. The origin of this receptor is a young woman with alopecia areata. Some clones in this sample may be carry-over from other donors' samples. The input for sequencing was whole blood, taken in connection with sensitization to the hapten diphenylcyclopropenone (DPC).

In DNA form, the CDR3 reads TGTGCCAGCAGCTTACCAAATCAGCCCCAGCATTTT. As protein: CASSLPNQPQHF. This sequence joins TRBV7-9 and TRBJ1-5, with D hard to call. Trimming removed 2 bases from V and 4 bases from J, with 3 bases in between. The germline CDR1 and CDR2 sequences are SEHNR and FQNEAQ (reference sequence). This CDR3 has 12 amino acids.